This T cell receptor (beta chain) was documented in a study of preoperative IRX-2 immunotherapy in early breast cancer. Documented treatment: preoperative locoregional IRX-2 cytokine immunotherapy. Preoperative locoregional IRX-2 cytokine immunotherapy was tested in the phase Ib source study. Profiled with immunoSEQ multiplex PCR; TCRdb holds only in-frame clones, not every one. The data show roughly 30,000 clones, 82% seen once. The CDR3 runs 15 residues. The germline gives CDR1 SGHNT, CDR2 YENEEA. V lost 5 bases to trimming and J lost 0 bases, with 10 bases between them. This TCR derives from a human donor with breast cancer. Sampling was done from a patient treated with IRX-2 immunotherapy. This chain connects TRBV11-3 to TRBJ1-4; a possible D gene is TRBD1 (6 bases). The CDR3 reads CASSPQGTTNEKLFF. In DNA form, the CDR3 reads TGTGCCAGCAGCCCGCAGGGGACAACTAATGAAAAACTGTTTTTT.